The present T cell receptor beta chain was sequenced within a study of neoadjuvant anti-PD-1 for oral cavity cancer. Time point defined: after neoadjuvant nivolumab, at surgical resection. PBMCs were not maintained or expanded in culture before analysis. Study results and caveats: Non-responders to neoadjuvant nivolumab had significantly more clonal PBMC T cells than responders.

Produced via immunoSEQ multiplex PCR; TCRdb's table is partial and in-frame only. This sample has about 12,000 clones; 60% to 85% occur once, and the top ten carry roughly 2.5%. As for this clone: Its antigen is as yet unknown.

This CDR3 has 14 amino acids. V lost 2 bases and J 0 bases, leaving 6 bases between the germline ends. The germline CDR1 and CDR2 sequences are SGHTA and FQGTGA. This sample comprised PBMCs, obtained after nivolumab (anti-PD-1) treatment. The V call is TRBV7-3, the J call TRBJ2-3; D is undetermined. The TCR comes from a person aged 35-79 years with oral cavity squamous cell carcinoma. In nucleotides, the CDR3 is TGTGCCAGCAGCTTAGCCCTTAGCACAGATACGCAGTATTTT. Protein sequence: CASSLALSTDTQYF. Full variable domain (missing parts from reference TRBV7-3 and TRBJ2-3): GAGVSQTPSNKVTEKGKYVELRCDPISGHTALYWYRQSLGQGPEFLIYFQGTGAADDSGLPNDRFFAVRPEGSVSTLKIQRTERGDSAVYLCASSLALSTDTQYFGPGTRLTVL.